The 15 T cell receptor beta chains below come from one sample, sequenced in a study of blood T cells in healthy people across ages. Through a sample-barcoded 5' primer and a J-beta primer mix, a second PCR was run for about 7 to 12 cycles. TCRdb analysed the 5' RACE reads with MiXCR anew, one entry per CDR3 protein. The sample has around 600,000 distinct CDR3 sequences, around half seen once. Sequenced: blood. These receptors all stem from a man at least 80 years old in good health.

J is TRBJ2-3 and V is TRBV20-1; D is undetermined. Between the trimmed V and J ends, which lost 1 base and 4 bases, there was a span of 9 bases. This CDR3 is built from 13 residues. Germline assignment: CDR1 DFQATT and CDR2 SNEGSKA (reference sequence). The DNA for the CDR3 is TGCAGTGCTAGAGTTAATGGGCCAGATACGCAGTATTTT. This sequence encodes CSARVNGPDTQYF.

This clonotype was seen a few times. The CDR3 DNA follows: TGTGCCAGCAGTTTTGGTTCCCCGGGGACTACCTACGAGCAGTACTTC. It yields the protein CASSFGSPGTTYEQYF. This chain joins TRBV12-3 or TRBV12-4 and TRBJ2-7; 7 positions match TRBD2. CDR3 size: 16 residues. Trimming removed 3 bases from V and 2 bases from J; junction bases left unmatched: 10.

This clonotype was counted a few times. The chain links TRBV2 to TRBJ2-7; D is perhaps TRBD1 or TRBD2 (5 bases each). V shed 8 bases and J shed 0 bases, with 14 bases lying between them. The CDR3 runs to 14 residues. From germline, CDR1 is SNHLY and CDR2 FYNNEI. CDR3 in DNA: TGTGCCAGCTTACCCGGGACCTACTCCTACGAGCAGTACTTC. Residues: CASLPGTYSYEQYF.

This clonotype has only a few counts. This chain uses TRBV5-1 with TRBJ2-6; D tentatively reads TRBD1 or TRBD2 (5 bases each). The V gene lost 8 bases and the J gene lost 3 bases, with 15 bases spanning the gap. CDR1 and CDR2 (germline): SGHRS, YFSETQ. CDR3 size: 15 residues. This CDR3 is CASSPFGGGANVLTF. CDR3 nucleotides: TGCGCCAGTAGTCCCTTTGGGGGTGGGGCCAACGTCCTGACTTTC.

The sample holds many counts of this clonotype. The chain joins TRBV29-1 to TRBJ2-4; TRBD1 might be the D (6 bases). Trimming took 2 bases from V and 6 from J, leaving 11 bases between them. Looked up from germline, CDR1 is SQVTM and CDR2 is ANQGSEA. The CDR3 runs 13 residues. The CDR3 here is CSVEIGQRNIQYF. CDR3 in DNA: TGCAGCGTTGAAATAGGACAGAGAAACATTCAGTACTTC.

This clonotype was recorded many times. This chain uses TRBV6-6 with TRBJ1-4; 7 nucleotides line up with TRBD1. With V trimmed by 4 bases and J by 7 bases, 6 bases remained unmatched. Germline V gives CDR1 MNHNY, CDR2 SVGAGI (reference sequence). This CDR3 region has 14 residues. The CDR3 reads CASSLQGQREKLFF. The CDR3, as DNA: TGTGCCAGCAGTTTACAGGGACAGCGTGAAAAACTGTTTTTT.

This chain uses TRBV7-2 with TRBJ1-4; TRBD1 might be the D (5 bases). Trimming pared 5 bases from V and 8 bases from J, leaving 15 bases between. CDR1 is SGHTA and CDR2 is FQGNSA in the germline V gene. The CDR3 is 14 amino acids. The CDR3 protein is CASSRDRGREKLFF. The CDR3 DNA reads as TGTGCCAGCAGCCGGGATCGGGGGAGGGAAAAACTGTTTTTT.

This CDR3 is CASSGGQGSYNEQYF. CDR3 bases: TGCGCCAGCAGCGGGGGACAGGGCTCCTACAATGAGCAGTACTTC. The chain recombines TRBV5-1 with TRBJ2-1; 9 bases map to TRBD1. TRBJ2-7 matches the DNA end more closely, so the J call is doubtful. The CDR3 contains 15 residues. Germline V gene sequence: CDR1 SGHRS, CDR2 YFSETQ.

A note on this clonotype: No conserved phenylalanine or tryptophan ends this CDR3, so it is likely a read error. J is TRBJ2-7 and V is TRBV29-1; a weak D match, TRBD2 (6 bases). The V end was cut by 0 bases, the J end by 4 bases, with 10 bases between. The CDR3 extends over 13 amino acids. Germline loops: CDR1 SQVTM, CDR2 ANQGSEA. DNA for the CDR3: TGCAGCGTTGAAGACGACGCGGGATACGAGCAGTACTGC. This codes for CSVEDDAGYEQYC.

The rearrangement links TRBV7-8 to TRBJ2-5, with 8 bases aligning to TRBD2. The end of the DNA aligns better with TRBJ2-7, so the J call may be wrong. CDR1 is SGHVS and CDR2 is FQNEAQ in the germline V gene. The CDR3 is 15 amino acids. CDR3 in DNA: TGTGCCAGCAGCTTCGCCGGGACTAGGGGAGGCGAGCAGTACTTC. Its protein product is CASSFAGTRGGEQYF.

This clonotype has just a few counts. The CDR3, as DNA: TGCAGCGTTGAAGTGGGACTAGCGGGATTGGGAGAGCAGTACTTC. Amino acid sequence: CSVEVGLAGLGEQYF. The V and J genes are TRBV29-1 and TRBJ2-7; 13 positions agree with TRBD2. This CDR3 is built from 15 residues. Germline V gene lookup returns CDR1 SQVTM and CDR2 ANQGSEA. V was pared by 1 base and J by 7 bases, with 7 bases of the junction left unmatched.

This chain connects TRBV7-9 to TRBJ1-1; 8 bases match TRBD1. Trimming cost V 5 bases and J 7 bases; bases outside gene matches: 6. This CDR3 spans 13 amino acids. Germline V lookup: CDR1 SEHNR, CDR2 FQNEAQ (reference sequence). The CDR3 protein is CASSGQGANEAFF. The CDR3 DNA follows: TGTGCCAGCAGCGGGCAGGGGGCGAATGAAGCTTTCTTT.

This clonotype came up a few times. J is TRBJ2-1 and V is TRBV7-2, with a weak D call TRBD1 (5 bases). Germline CDR1 SGHTA, CDR2 FQGNSA. With 5 bases removed from V and 1 base from J, the gap between germline ends came to 12 bases. The CDR3 totals 15 residues. CDR3: CASSLRQRSYNEQFF. In DNA form, the CDR3 reads TGTGCCAGCAGCCTGAGACAGAGGTCCTACAATGAGCAGTTCTTC.

Comments on this clonotype: Germline and junction disagree at one end, which may indicate a read error. The genes are TRBV20-1 and TRBJ2-1, with D possibly matching TRBD1 (6 bases). Per the germline V gene, CDR1 is DFQATT and CDR2 is SNEGSKA (reference sequence). The CDR3 contains 16 residues. This CDR3 reads CSARETGTRIYNEQVF. DNA of the CDR3: TGCAGTGCTAGAGAGACGGGGACACGAATATACAATGAGCAGGTCTTC.

In its sample, this clonotype was seen a few times. The V call is TRBV7-3, the J call TRBJ2-1; D uncertain. Deletions cut 5 bases from V and 2 bases from J, with 7 bases between. The CDR3 spans 13 residues. CDR1 and CDR2 (germline): SGHTA, FQGTGA. The CDR3 loop reads CASSTNAYNEQFF. DNA of the CDR3: TGTGCCAGCAGCACCAATGCCTACAATGAGCAGTTCTTC.